This is a list of T cell receptor beta chains from one sample in a study of cytomegalovirus exposure and HLA in healthy donors. Using immunoSEQ multiplex PCR, the repertoire was profiled, and TCRdb retains in-frame clones only, with some absent. The sample yields hundreds of thousands of clones, 86% seen once. The source material was PBMCs. The receptors shown here come from a woman under 30 in good health and CMV-seronegative. CDR3s include the opening cysteine and the closing phenylalanine or tryptophan. The order of the fields is CDR3 length, J gene, clone size, D gene, V gene, CDR3 protein, CDR3 DNA. A D gene is named only where the DNA matches it firmly. Part of the rows lack a size; the others show once, few, many or a class for expanded clones.

cdr3_length: 15
j_call: TRBJ2-7
clone_size: .
d_call: TRBD1
v_call: TRBV6-1
cdr3_aa: CASSEGGTGGYEQYF
cdr3_nt: TGTGCCAGCAGTGAAGGCGGGACAGGGGGATACGAGCAGTACTTC

cdr3_length: 15
j_call: TRBJ2-7
clone_size: .
d_call: .
v_call: TRBV29-1
cdr3_aa: CSVEDRDTQTYEQYF
cdr3_nt: TGCAGCGTTGAGGACCGGGACACACAAACCTACGAGCAGTACTTC

cdr3_length: 18
j_call: TRBJ1-1
clone_size: few
d_call: TRBD1
v_call: TRBV11-2
cdr3_aa: CASRNYGQGRTMNTEAFF
cdr3_nt: TGTGCCAGCAGGAACTACGGACAGGGCCGCACAATGAACACTGAAGCTTTCTTT

cdr3_length: 15
j_call: TRBJ1-3
clone_size: .
d_call: TRBD1
v_call: TRBV18
cdr3_aa: CASSGQDISGNTIYF
cdr3_nt: TGTGCCAGCTCGGGACAGGACATCTCTGGAAACACCATATATTTT

cdr3_length: 13
j_call: TRBJ1-5
clone_size: .
d_call: .
v_call: TRBV28
cdr3_aa: CASRDTDNQPQHF
cdr3_nt: TGTGCCAGCAGGGACACTGACAATCAGCCCCAGCATTTT

cdr3_length: 15
j_call: TRBJ1-4
clone_size: .
d_call: .
v_call: TRBV23-1
cdr3_aa: CASSQSTAGNEKLFF
cdr3_nt: TGCGCCAGCAGTCAATCTACGGCAGGTAATGAAAAACTGTTTTTT

cdr3_length: 15
j_call: TRBJ2-1
clone_size: .
d_call: TRBD2
v_call: TRBV5-6
cdr3_aa: CASSSGLAGLGEQFF
cdr3_nt: TGTGCCAGCAGCTCCGGACTAGCGGGATTGGGCGAGCAGTTCTTC

cdr3_length: 14
j_call: TRBJ2-3
clone_size: .
d_call: TRBD2
v_call: TRBV6-5
cdr3_aa: CASRLTSGPDTQYF
cdr3_nt: TGTGCCAGCAGACTCACTAGCGGGCCAGATACGCAGTATTTT

cdr3_length: 16
j_call: TRBJ2-2
clone_size: .
d_call: .
v_call: TRBV4-1
cdr3_aa: CASSHRQATSSGELFF
cdr3_nt: TGCGCCAGCAGCCACCGGCAGGCCACATCTTCGGGGGAGCTGTTTTTT

cdr3_length: 12
j_call: TRBJ2-7
clone_size: .
d_call: .
v_call: TRBV5-1
cdr3_aa: CASSQVGYEQYF
cdr3_nt: TGCGCCAGCAGCCAGGTAGGTTACGAGCAGTACTTC

cdr3_length: 15
j_call: TRBJ2-3
clone_size: .
d_call: TRBD1
v_call: TRBV7-9
cdr3_aa: CASSLTTGITDTQYF
cdr3_nt: TGTGCCAGCAGCTTAACGACAGGGATAACAGATACGCAGTATTTT

cdr3_length: 16
j_call: TRBJ1-1
clone_size: once
d_call: TRBD1
v_call: TRBV5-6
cdr3_aa: CASSYTGTVSNTEAFF
cdr3_nt: TGTGCCAGCAGCTACACCGGGACAGTTTCGAACACTGAAGCTTTCTTT

cdr3_length: 16
j_call: TRBJ1-3
clone_size: once
d_call: .
v_call: TRBV6-6
cdr3_aa: CASSHFTVTSGNTIYF
cdr3_nt: TGTGCCAGCAGTCACTTCACAGTTACCTCTGGAAACACCATATATTTT

cdr3_length: 13
j_call: TRBJ1-1
clone_size: .
d_call: .
v_call: TRBV6-5
cdr3_aa: CASSFRERTEAFF
cdr3_nt: TGTGCCAGCAGTTTCCGGGAGCGCACTGAAGCTTTCTTT

cdr3_length: 16
j_call: TRBJ2-2
clone_size: .
d_call: TRBD1
v_call: TRBV2
cdr3_aa: CASIDTGVKPGGELFF
cdr3_nt: TGTGCCAGCATCGACACAGGGGTGAAACCCGGCGGGGAGCTGTTTTTT

cdr3_length: 13
j_call: TRBJ2-7
clone_size: .
d_call: .
v_call: TRBV30
cdr3_aa: CAWSLGNKREQYF
cdr3_nt: TGTGCCTGGAGTTTAGGAAATAAGCGGGAGCAGTACTTC

cdr3_length: 17
j_call: TRBJ2-3
clone_size: .
d_call: .
v_call: TRBV30
cdr3_aa: CAWTMPWSGGPSDTQYF
cdr3_nt: TGTGCCTGGACCATGCCCTGGAGCGGAGGGCCCTCAGATACGCAGTATTTT

cdr3_length: 15
j_call: TRBJ1-2
clone_size: .
d_call: .
v_call: TRBV15
cdr3_aa: CATSRDRWQGDGYTF
cdr3_nt: TGTGCCACCAGCAGAGATAGGTGGCAGGGCGATGGCTACACCTTC

cdr3_length: 12
j_call: TRBJ1-2
clone_size: once
d_call: .
v_call: TRBV6-1
cdr3_aa: CASSGQNYGYTF
cdr3_nt: TGTGCCAGCAGTGGACAGAACTATGGCTACACCTTC

cdr3_length: 14
j_call: TRBJ1-2
clone_size: .
d_call: .
v_call: TRBV27
cdr3_aa: CASSVGPGGDGYTF
cdr3_nt: TGTGCCAGCAGTGTAGGACCGGGAGGAGATGGCTACACCTTC

cdr3_length: 14
j_call: TRBJ1-5
clone_size: .
d_call: .
v_call: TRBV10-2
cdr3_aa: CASSEWQSNQPQHF
cdr3_nt: TGCGCCAGCAGTGAGTGGCAGTCCAATCAGCCCCAGCATTTT

cdr3_length: 14
j_call: TRBJ1-5
clone_size: .
d_call: TRBD1
v_call: TRBV28
cdr3_aa: CASSRQGSNQPQHF
cdr3_nt: TGTGCCAGCAGCAGACAGGGGAGCAATCAGCCCCAGCATTTT

cdr3_length: 12
j_call: TRBJ1-2
clone_size: .
d_call: .
v_call: TRBV30
cdr3_aa: CAWSVTAYGYTF
cdr3_nt: TGTGCCTGGAGTGTAACAGCCTATGGCTACACCTTC

cdr3_length: 15
j_call: TRBJ2-5
clone_size: .
d_call: TRBD1
v_call: TRBV6-5
cdr3_aa: CASSSTGGSGETQYF
cdr3_nt: TGTGCCAGCAGTTCAACAGGGGGTTCGGGGGAGACCCAGTACTTC

cdr3_length: 14
j_call: TRBJ2-1
clone_size: .
d_call: .
v_call: TRBV6-1
cdr3_aa: CASSVAGYSYEQFF
cdr3_nt: TGTGCCAGCAGTGTGGCAGGGTATTCCTATGAGCAGTTCTTC

cdr3_length: 11
j_call: TRBJ2-7
clone_size: .
d_call: .
v_call: TRBV30
cdr3_aa: CAWSREGEQYF
cdr3_nt: TGTGCCTGGAGCCGCGAGGGCGAGCAGTACTTC

cdr3_length: 19
j_call: TRBJ2-6
clone_size: .
d_call: TRBD1
v_call: TRBV30
cdr3_aa: CASPRRGTGPYPGANVLTF
cdr3_nt: TGTGCCTCCCCCCGCCGGGGGACAGGGCCTTATCCTGGGGCCAACGTCCTGACTTTC

cdr3_length: 13
j_call: TRBJ2-3
clone_size: .
d_call: .
v_call: TRBV5-1
cdr3_aa: CASSSESTDTQYF
cdr3_nt: TGCGCCAGCAGCTCGGAGAGCACAGATACGCAGTATTTT

cdr3_length: 16
j_call: TRBJ2-7
clone_size: many
d_call: TRBD2
v_call: TRBV4-2
cdr3_aa: CASSQDRASGSDEQYF
cdr3_nt: TGTGCCAGCAGCCAAGATCGGGCTAGCGGGAGCGACGAGCAGTACTTC

cdr3_length: 13
j_call: TRBJ1-1
clone_size: .
d_call: TRBD1
v_call: TRBV29-1
cdr3_aa: CSVEGAGTGYAFF
cdr3_nt: TGCAGCGTTGAAGGCGCCGGGACAGGGTACGCTTTCTTT

cdr3_length: 14
j_call: TRBJ1-5
clone_size: .
d_call: TRBD1
v_call: TRBV6-1
cdr3_aa: CASSRTGLNQPQHF
cdr3_nt: TGTGCCAGCAGCCGGACAGGGCTAAATCAGCCCCAGCATTTT

cdr3_length: 16
j_call: TRBJ1-1
clone_size: .
d_call: .
v_call: TRBV11-2
cdr3_aa: CASSLVRGGDNNEAFF
cdr3_nt: TGTGCCAGCAGCTTAGTACGAGGGGGGGACAACAATGAAGCTTTCTTT

cdr3_length: 14
j_call: TRBJ2-7
clone_size: once
d_call: TRBD1
v_call: TRBV7-6
cdr3_aa: CASAGGTGRNEQYF
cdr3_nt: TGTGCCAGCGCCGGGGGGACAGGGAGGAACGAGCAGTACTTC

cdr3_length: 15
j_call: TRBJ1-1
clone_size: .
d_call: TRBD1
v_call: TRBV6-6
cdr3_aa: CASSPGQVMNTEAFF
cdr3_nt: TGTGCCAGCAGTCCCGGACAGGTCATGAACACTGAAGCTTTCTTT

cdr3_length: 17
j_call: TRBJ2-7
clone_size: .
d_call: TRBD2
v_call: TRBV7-9
cdr3_aa: CASSYRGASGSSYEQYF
cdr3_nt: TGTGCCAGCAGCTACCGGGGGGCTAGCGGGAGCTCCTACGAGCAGTACTTC

cdr3_length: 15
j_call: TRBJ2-6
clone_size: .
d_call: TRBD1
v_call: TRBV5-4
cdr3_aa: CASSIDRAGANVLTF
cdr3_nt: TGTGCCAGCAGCATTGACAGGGCTGGGGCCAACGTCCTGACTTTC

cdr3_length: 14
j_call: TRBJ2-2
clone_size: .
d_call: TRBD2
v_call: TRBV10-1
cdr3_aa: CARPTGGLPGELFF
cdr3_nt: TGCGCCCGACCGACGGGGGGGCTTCCCGGGGAGCTGTTTTTT

cdr3_length: 15
j_call: TRBJ2-3
clone_size: .
d_call: TRBD1
v_call: TRBV5-1
cdr3_aa: CASSLGTASTDTQYF
cdr3_nt: TGCGCCAGCAGCCTCGGGACAGCAAGCACAGATACGCAGTATTTT

cdr3_length: 13
j_call: TRBJ1-1
clone_size: .
d_call: .
v_call: TRBV7-2
cdr3_aa: CASSRGSRTEAFF
cdr3_nt: TGTGCCAGCAGCCGGGGGTCGCGAACTGAAGCTTTCTTT

cdr3_length: 13
j_call: TRBJ1-2
clone_size: .
d_call: TRBD1
v_call: TRBV5-4
cdr3_aa: CASSPGQGSGYTF
cdr3_nt: TGTGCCAGCAGCCCGGGACAGGGAAGTGGCTACACCTTC

cdr3_length: 14
j_call: TRBJ2-3
clone_size: .
d_call: .
v_call: TRBV9
cdr3_aa: CASGRWGPADTQYF
cdr3_nt: TGTGCCAGCGGCCGCTGGGGGCCCGCAGATACGCAGTATTTT

cdr3_length: 19
j_call: TRBJ2-7
clone_size: .
d_call: TRBD1
v_call: TRBV6-1
cdr3_aa: CASSEAGSMRDRWSYEQYF
cdr3_nt: TGTGCCAGCAGTGAAGCTGGGAGTATGAGGGACAGGTGGTCCTACGAGCAGTACTTC